The 27 T cell receptor beta chains reported below all come from one sample, sequenced in a study of shared clonotypes between healthy human individuals. Assay: immunoSEQ multiplex PCR; the TCRdb copy retains only in-frame clones and omits some. The sample comprises about 580,000 clones, roughly 98% of which are singletons, and roughly 0.29% rests with the top ten. Naive CD8 isolation took CD45RO-negative cells positively selected for CCR7 and excluded terminally differentiated effector memory CD45RA+ cells. What was sequenced was naive CD8+ T cells sorted from blood. The receptors originated from a man aged 25-40 years in good health.

The chain couples TRBV27 to TRBJ2-7; possibly TRBD2 for D (6 bases). V lost 10 bases and J lost 2, with 15 bases in between. Germline V gives CDR1 MNHEY, CDR2 SMNVEV (reference sequence). The CDR3 consists of 13 residues. CDR3 region: CATRDGQTYEQYF. CDR3 bases: TGTGCCACGCGGGACGGCCAAACCTACGAGCAGTACTTC.

The chain employs TRBV30 and TRBJ1-5; 9 bases fit TRBD1. The CDR3 is 13 residues long. The V gene's germline CDR1 is GTSNPN and CDR2 SVGIG (reference sequence). The V segment lost 6 bases and the J segment 6 bases; nucleotides outside the gene matches: 6. The CDR3 is CACTTGGIQPQHF. The CDR3 DNA sequence: TGTGCCTGCACGACAGGGGGTATTCAGCCCCAGCATTTT.

The V gene is TRBV7-9, the J gene TRBJ2-7, with D possibly TRBD1 on 6 matching bases. Trimming took off 1 base at V and 6 bases at J, with 16 bases between the two ends. The CDR3 covers 15 residues. Germline-derived CDR1 and CDR2 are SEHNR and FQNEAQ (reference sequence). CDR3: CASSLVRRGEPEQYF. CDR3 coding DNA: TGTGCCAGCAGCTTAGTCCGCAGGGGTGAACCCGAGCAGTACTTC.

This clone was picked up one time. This chain joins TRBV9 and TRBJ1-2, with 8 bases matching TRBD1. The junction had 5 bases not matched to a gene; V was cut back by 4 bases and J by 0 bases. This CDR3 comprises 15 residues. Germline values: CDR1 SGDLS, CDR2 YYNGEE. CDR3 in DNA: TGTGCCAGCAGCAACTGGACAGGGTCTAACTATGGCTACACCTTC. Its translation is CASSNWTGSNYGYTF.

This rearrangement joins TRBV29-1 to TRBJ2-7; 7 nucleotides line up with TRBD1. The CDR3 is 14 residues long. CDR1 is SQVTM, CDR2 ANQGSEA, per germline. Trimming at V came to 4 bases and at J to 0 bases, leaving 6 bases not matched to a gene. As DNA, the CDR3 is TGCAGCGTTGTCTTCGGGACAGTCTCCTACGAGCAGTACTTC. It translates to CSVVFGTVSYEQYF.

The chain has TRBV5-6 and TRBJ1-5; D unresolved. The CDR3 runs to 15 residues. Trimming stripped 4 bases from V and 1 base from J, with 12 bases between. Germline values: CDR1 SGHDT, CDR2 YYEEEE. The CDR3 nucleotides are TGTGCCAGCAGCCTCGGGATTTCAAGCAATCAGCCCCAGCATTTT. Amino acids: CASSLGISSNQPQHF.

The chain joins TRBV7-9 to TRBJ2-7; D is ambiguous. V was shortened by 3 bases and J by 0 bases, with 6 bases between the two germline ends. CDR3 length: 13 amino acids. Germline assignment: CDR1 SEHNR and CDR2 FQNEAQ (reference sequence). The CDR3 DNA sequence: TGTGCCAGCAGCTTTGAGTCCTCCTACGAGCAGTACTTC. Translation gives CASSFESSYEQYF.

The J gene is TRBJ1-2, the V gene TRBV19; no firm D call. The length of the CDR3 is 11 residues. Germline lookup yields CDR1 LNHDA and CDR2 SQIVND (reference sequence). The V end was cut by 5 bases, the J end by 4 bases, with 5 bases between. The CDR3 DNA follows: TGTGCCAGTAGTGCTAGCTATGGCTACACCTTC. Residues: CASSASYGYTF.

This clone was detected once. CDR3 DNA sequence: TGTGCCAGCAGCGAGGGTAGCGGGAGCACCGGGGAGCTGTTTTTT. Its protein is CASSEGSGSTGELFF. J is TRBJ2-2 and V is TRBV9; TRBD2 agrees at 9 bases. The CDR3 is 15 amino acids. Trimming took 3 bases from V and 4 from J; bases not matched to a gene: 4. CDR1 and CDR2 (germline): SGDLS, YYNGEE.

Concerning this clone itself: This specimen includes other DNA sequences encoding the same CDR3. This chain joins TRBV28 and TRBJ2-7; maybe TRBD1 (5 bases). The length of the CDR3 is 14 residues. The V end was cut by 4 bases, the J end by 0 bases, with 10 bases between. Germline lookup yields CDR1 MDHEN and CDR2 SYDVKM. In nucleotides, the CDR3 is TGTGCCAGCAGTTCCGACAGAAGCTCCTACGAGCAGTACTTC. This gives the protein CASSSDRSSYEQYF.

This clone was seen just once. The gene calls are TRBV27 and TRBJ2-1, with D hard to call. The V gene lost 8 bases and the J gene lost 0 bases, with 8 bases spanning the gap. CDR1 MNHEY and CDR2 SMNVEV come from the germline V gene (reference sequence). The CDR3 covers 13 residues. CDR3 amino acids: CASGVGSYNEQFF. CDR3 bases: TGTGCCAGCGGGGTAGGCTCCTACAATGAGCAGTTCTTC.

The rearrangement uses TRBV9 and TRBJ1-2, with 8 nucleotides matching TRBD1. This CDR3 comprises 15 residues. J gave up 6 bases and V 3 bases, and 10 bases lay outside the gene matches. CDR1 is SGDLS, CDR2 YYNGEE, per germline. CDR3 nucleotides: TGTGCCAGCAGCGGTGTAGCCGACAGGGGTAATGGCTACACCTTC. It is translated as CASSGVADRGNGYTF.

This chain uses TRBV10-3 with TRBJ1-1, with D possibly matching TRBD1 (6 bases). Germline V gene lookup returns CDR1 ENHRY and CDR2 SYGVKD. Trimming pared 6 bases from V and 7 bases from J, leaving 12 bases between. The CDR3 runs to 12 residues. The CDR3 DNA follows: TGTGCCATCAGAACAGGGATGAATGAAGCTTTCTTT. Encoded protein: CAIRTGMNEAFF.

This sequence joins TRBV5-4 and TRBJ2-5; D ambiguous. The CDR3 runs to 13 residues. V was clipped by 0 bases and J by 5 bases, with 8 bases between them. The germline CDR1 and CDR2 sequences are SGHNT and YYREEE (reference sequence). In nucleotides, the CDR3 is TGTGCCAGCAGCTTGGGTGGTCGGGAGACCCAGTACTTC. Translated: CASSLGGRETQYF.

This sequence joins TRBV30 and TRBJ1-4; D ambiguous. This CDR3 is built from 14 residues. V gave up 1 base and J gave up 6 bases, with 12 bases separating them. The V gene's germline CDR1 is GTSNPN and CDR2 SVGIG (reference sequence). The CDR3 sequence is CAWSEPLGYEKLFF. As DNA, the CDR3 is TGTGCCTGGAGTGAGCCTCTAGGATATGAAAAACTGTTTTTT.

V gene TRBV29-1 combines with J gene TRBJ1-2, with D possibly matching TRBD1 (6 bases). The germline V gene has CDR1 SQVTM and CDR2 ANQGSEA. V gave up 7 bases and J gave up 0 bases, with 12 bases separating them. This CDR3 comprises 13 residues. The CDR3 region has the DNA TGCAGCGCAATGGACAGTTCTAACTATGGCTACACCTTC. This codes for CSAMDSSNYGYTF.

This clone showed up just once. The chain is built from TRBV27 and TRBJ1-1, with D hard to call. The CDR3 loop spans 13 amino acids. The germline gives CDR1 MNHEY, CDR2 SMNVEV (reference sequence). V was pared by 8 bases and J by 3 bases, with 13 bases between. CDR3 coding DNA: TGTGCCAGCTCTGACCTGATGGACACTGAAGCTTTCTTT. Its translation is CASSDLMDTEAFF.

This clone was found once. The genes are TRBV6-1 and TRBJ2-2; 8 bases align to TRBD2. The CDR3 sequence is 17 residues long. Trimming at V came to 0 bases and at J to 6 bases, leaving 9 bases not matched to a gene. Germline V CDR1 and CDR2: MNHNS, SASEGT. The CDR3 nucleotides are TGTGCCAGCAGTGAAGCGTCAGCGGGAGAATTTGCCGGGGAGCTGTTTTTT. Its protein product is CASSEASAGEFAGELFF.

The J gene is TRBJ2-5, the V gene TRBV11-1, with 8 bases that match TRBD1. The V gene end was trimmed by 5 bases and the J gene end by 5 bases; junction bases not matched to a gene: 7. The CDR3 is 14 residues long. Germline CDR1 is SGHAT and CDR2 is FQDESV (reference sequence). CDR3 protein: CASSIAGGGETQYF. The CDR3 DNA is TGTGCCAGCAGCATCGCAGGGGGCGGGGAGACCCAGTACTTC.

The gene calls are TRBV7-2 and TRBJ2-7; either TRBD1 or TRBD2 may fit D (5 bases each). V lost 5 bases and J lost 3, with 14 bases in between. This CDR3 is built from 14 residues. CDR1 is SGHTA and CDR2 is FQGNSA in the germline V gene. The CDR3 region is CASSLAGAGYEQYF. DNA of the CDR3: TGTGCCAGCAGCCTCGCCGGGGCGGGCTACGAGCAGTACTTC.

This rearrangement joins TRBV27 to TRBJ2-7; TRBD1 matches 8 bases. Trimming took 0 bases from V and 4 from J; bases not matched to a gene: 5. This CDR3 contains 15 residues. CDR1 and CDR2 (germline): MNHEY, SMNVEV (reference sequence). The CDR3, as DNA: TGTGCCAGCAGTTTATCCAGGGGGCAAAAATACGAGCAGTACTTC. It encodes CASSLSRGQKYEQYF.

The V gene is TRBV14, the J gene TRBJ2-2; the D call may be TRBD1 or TRBD2 (6 bases each). Germline V gene lookup returns CDR1 SGHDN and CDR2 FVKESK. Trimming stripped 4 bases from V and 6 bases from J, with 15 bases between. The CDR3 spans 15 residues. The CDR3 loop reads CASSPKAEGAGELFF. The DNA for the CDR3 is TGTGCCAGCAGCCCAAAGGCGGAGGGGGCCGGGGAGCTGTTTTTT. Using reference TRBV14 and TRBJ2-2 for the parts outside the CDR3, the full variable domain is EAGVTQFPSHSVIEKGQTVTLRCDPISGHDNLYWYRRVMGKEIKFLLHFVKESKQDESGMPNNRFLAERTGGTYSTLKVQPAELEDSGVYFCASSPKAEGAGELFFGEGSRLTVL.

J is TRBJ2-1 and V is TRBV7-8; D uncertain. Germline V gene sequence: CDR1 SGHVS, CDR2 FQNEAQ. V lost 7 bases, J lost 3 bases, and 13 bases lay in between. This CDR3 has 14 amino acids. The CDR3 spells CASIPEPGYNEQFF. For the CDR3, the DNA is TGTGCCAGCATCCCGGAGCCGGGCTACAATGAGCAGTTCTTC.

The gene calls are TRBV2 and TRBJ2-3; no definite D call. V lost 6 bases and J lost 14, with 12 bases in between. Per the germline V gene, CDR1 is SNHLY and CDR2 is FYNNEI. This CDR3 is 10 amino acids long. In DNA form, the CDR3 reads TGTGCCAGCAGAGGTAAATCTCTGTATTTT. Translated, it gives CASRGKSLYF.

In this sample, this clone turned up once. This chain connects TRBV28 to TRBJ1-5, with 9 bases that match TRBD1. V lost 4 bases to trimming and J lost 6 bases; unmatched junction nucleotides: 4. There are 14 residues in the CDR3. CDR1 and CDR2 from the germline V gene are MDHEN and SYDVKM. Here the CDR3 reads CASSWGQGVQPQHF. For the CDR3, the DNA is TGTGCCAGCAGTTGGGGACAGGGAGTTCAGCCCCAGCATTTT.

This chain uses TRBV15 with TRBJ2-3; D not resolved. The germline V gene encodes CDR1 LNHNV and CDR2 YYDKDF (reference sequence). CDR3 length: 16 amino acids. Trimming pared 0 bases from V and 2 bases from J, leaving 12 bases between. CDR3 residues: CATSRERARFTDTQYF. CDR3 nucleotides: TGTGCCACCAGCAGAGAAAGAGCCAGGTTCACAGATACGCAGTATTTT. The whole variable domain, remainder taken from reference TRBV15 and TRBJ2-3, is DAMVIQNPRYQVTQFGKPVTLSCSQTLNHNVMYWYQQKSSQAPKLLFHYYDKDFNNEADTPDNFQSRRPNTSFCFLDIRSPGLGDTAMYLCATSRERARFTDTQYFGPGTRLTVL.

This chain connects TRBV11-2 to TRBJ2-3, with 7 bases that match TRBD1. The CDR3 spans 17 residues. The germline gives CDR1 SGHAT, CDR2 FQNNGV. V dropped 1 base and J dropped 3; count of bases not matched to a gene: 10. DNA for the CDR3: TGTGCCAGCAGCTTAGGGGTGACAGGGTTGTTAACAGATACGCAGTATTTT. The encoded protein is CASSLGVTGLLTDTQYF.